Below, 8 T cell receptor beta chains from the same sample are listed, as sequenced in a study of identical twins. TCRdb itself ran the 5' RACE reads through MiXCR, one entry per CDR3 protein. The table lists roughly 240,000 distinct CDR3 sequences, 5.5% to 7% of them singletons. These sequences were also reported in another study, on yellow fever vaccine responses in identical twins.

The specimen was memory (CD45RO+) T cells sorted from blood. The receptors come from a woman younger than 30 in good health.

This rearrangement joins TRBV5-5 to TRBJ2-7, with D perhaps matching TRBD1 or TRBD2 (5 bases each). CDR1 and CDR2 from the germline V gene are SGHKS and YYEKEE (reference sequence). V was shortened by 0 bases and J by 0 bases, with 19 bases between the two germline ends. The CDR3 loop spans 18 amino acids. The CDR3 reads CASSLGGRLQVGSYEQYF. The CDR3 nucleotides are TGTGCCAGCAGCTTGGGGGGACGTCTCCAGGTGGGCTCCTACGAGCAGTACTTC.

This clonotype was observed many times. V usage is TRBV20-1 and J usage is TRBJ2-1; D is undetermined. Germline V lookup: CDR1 DFQATT, CDR2 SNEGSKA (reference sequence). The ends were cut back, 1 base at V and 0 bases at J, with 4 bases in the middle. The CDR3 covers 13 residues. The CDR3: CSARAGSYNEQFF. In DNA form, the CDR3 reads TGCAGTGCTAGAGCGGGCTCCTACAATGAGCAGTTCTTC.

This clonotype was seen a handful of times. The chain uses TRBV12-3 or TRBV12-4 and TRBJ1-2; perhaps TRBD1 as D (5 bases). The CDR3 length is 15 residues. With 5 bases removed from V and 6 bases from J, the gap between germline ends came to 19 bases. CDR3 sequence (DNA): TGTGCCAGCAGTCCCCAGGCAGGGATGTGGAATGGCTACACCTTC. This encodes CASSPQAGMWNGYTF.

At least ten counts were recorded for this clonotype. The V and J genes are TRBV28 and TRBJ1-5; 7 bases line up with TRBD1. Looked up from germline, CDR1 is MDHEN and CDR2 is SYDVKM. This CDR3 has 17 amino acids. J lost 1 base, V lost 3 bases, and 9 bases had no gene match. The CDR3 sequence: CASSFGGAGGSNQPQHF. DNA of the CDR3: TGTGCCAGCAGTTTTGGGGGGGCAGGGGGAAGCAATCAGCCCCAGCATTTT.

The chain recombines TRBV5-1 with TRBJ2-3; no firm D call. The germline V and J ends were trimmed by 2 bases and 2 bases, with 9 bases remaining between them. Germline V gives CDR1 SGHRS, CDR2 YFSETQ. The CDR3 totals 14 residues. The CDR3 protein is CASSLALPTDTQYF. DNA of the CDR3: TGCGCCAGCAGCTTAGCACTACCCACAGATACGCAGTATTTT.

The chain carries TRBV12-5 and TRBJ2-6, with TRBD1 as a possible D gene (6 bases). In germline, CDR1 is LGHNT, CDR2 FRNRAP. The CDR3 sequence is 19 residues long. The CDR3 nucleotides read TGTACCTTCTGCTTCCGATCGACAGGTTCGATCTCTGGGGCCAACGTCCTGACTTTC. Amino acids: CTFCFRSTGSISGANVLTF.

This clonotype was counted only a few times. V is TRBV2 and J is TRBJ1-2; no clear D. From germline, CDR1 is SNHLY and CDR2 FYNNEI. This CDR3 comprises 12 residues. V dropped 4 bases and J dropped 1 base, with 4 bases sitting between them. The chain's CDR3 is CASSADNYGYTF. Written as DNA, the CDR3 is TGTGCCAGCAGTGCCGATAACTATGGCTACACCTTC. The full variable domain, with the rest looked up from reference TRBV2 and TRBJ1-2, is EPEVTQTPSHQVTQMGQEVILRCVPISNHLYFYWYRQILGQKVEFLVSFYNNEISEKSEIFDDQFSVERPDGSNFTLKIRSTKLEDSAMYFCASSADNYGYTFGSGTRLTVV.

This clonotype came up many times. This chain joins TRBV20-1 and TRBJ2-5; D remains ambiguous. Germline V gene lookup returns CDR1 DFQATT and CDR2 SNEGSKA (reference sequence). V lost 3 bases and J 2 bases, leaving 7 bases between the germline ends. This CDR3 contains 12 residues. The CDR3 nucleotides read TGCAGTGCTAGGCGCTCTCAAGAGACCCAGTACTTC. Residues: CSARRSQETQYF.